The rows below give T cell receptor beta chains drawn from one sample of a study of cytomegalovirus exposure and HLA in healthy donors. TCRdb's table, derived via immunoSEQ multiplex PCR, lists solely in-frame clones and lacks some. This sample has around 25,000 clones, with more than 75% found just once. Sequencing used PBMCs. The receptors originated from a male donor in good health and CMV-seronegative. Both conserved end residues are part of each CDR3. D genes are given only for firm matches. Only some rows state a clone size, as once, few, many or a class for expanded clones.

NA	NA	TRBV28	TRBJ2-5	TGTGCCAGCAGTTCGGGGGAGACGGATGGGGAGACCCAGTACTTC	CASSSGETDGETQYF
NA	NA	TRBV5-4	TRBJ2-3	TGTGCCAGCAGCTTTGGACACGCCGGAGGCACAGATACGCAGTATTTT	CASSFGHAGGTDTQYF
NA	TRBD1	TRBV7-2	TRBJ2-7	TGTGCCAGCAGCGGCTCGGGGACAGGGAACTACGAGCAGTACTTC	CASSGSGTGNYEQYF
NA	NA	TRBV6-4	TRBJ2-3	TGTGCCAGCAGTGACTCCGAGTCAGATACGCAGTATTTT	CASSDSESDTQYF
NA	TRBD2	TRBV28	TRBJ2-1	TGTGCCAGCAATCTAGCGGGGGGGACCTACAATGAGCAGTTCTTC	CASNLAGGTYNEQFF
few	NA	TRBV6-5	TRBJ1-3	TGTGCCAGCACCGACTCCGCTGGAAACACCATATATTTT	CASTDSAGNTIYF
NA	TRBD1	TRBV27	TRBJ2-4	TGTGCCAGCAGTTCCAGGGACAGAAACATTCAGTACTTC	CASSSRDRNIQYF
NA	TRBD1	TRBV18	TRBJ2-7	TGTGCCAGCTCACAGAGGCAAGGGGGCAGGTCCTACGAGCAGTACTTC	CASSQRQGGRSYEQYF
NA	NA	TRBV28	TRBJ1-6	TGTGCCAGCACTCGGAGCTCCTATAATTCACCCCTCCACTTT	CASTRSSYNSPLHF
NA	TRBD2	TRBV14	TRBJ2-5	TGTGCCAGCAGCCATGGCGCGGGGGGGCCAGGAGAGACCCAGTACTTC	CASSHGAGGPGETQYF
NA	TRBD2	TRBV15	TRBJ2-6	TGCGCCACCAGCAACCCCCCGGGGGGGGTCAACGTCCTGACTTTC	CATSNPPGGVNVLTF
NA	NA	TRBV18	TRBJ2-7	TGTGCCAGCTCAGGGGCTTACGAGCAGTACTTC	CASSGAYEQYF
few	NA	TRBV11-2	TRBJ2-3	TGTGCCAGCAGCTTACAGGCTACCTCCCTCACAGATGCGCAGTATTTT	CASSLQATSLTDAQYF
NA	TRBD2	TRBV9	TRBJ2-2	TGTGCCAGCAGCACGGGACTAGCGGGAGCAACCGGGGAGCTGTTTTTT	CASSTGLAGATGELFF
NA	NA	TRBV2	TRBJ2-3	TGTGCCAGCAGGGGGGATGGGGGCTCAGATACGCAGTATTTT	CASRGDGGSDTQYF
NA	NA	TRBV11-2	TRBJ2-5	TGTGCCAGCAGCTTAAGTGGGCCCTCAGGGGAGACCCAGTACTTC	CASSLSGPSGETQYF
few	NA	TRBV6-6	TRBJ2-2	TGTGCCAGCAGGGAGGGGTCCGGGGAGCTGTTTTTT	CASREGSGELFF
NA	TRBD2	TRBV5-6	TRBJ2-1	TGTGCCAGCAGCGCAGACGGGGGGGCTTTCTACAATGAGCAGTTCTTC	CASSADGGAFYNEQFF
NA	TRBD1	TRBV28	TRBJ2-7	TGTGCCAGCAGCCGACAGGGGGAGGCGTCCTACGAGCAGTACTTC	CASSRQGEASYEQYF
NA	NA	TRBV21-1	TRBJ2-5	TGTGCCAGCAGTCGGGGACGGGGGGCTGTGCAGTACTTC	CASSRGRGAVQYF
NA	TRBD2	TRBV7-3	TRBJ2-1	TGTGCCAGCAGCTTACTAGCGGGCCTAGGGGAGCAGTTCTTC	CASSLLAGLGEQFF
NA	NA	TRBV5-1	TRBJ1-5	TGCGCCAGCAGCCCACAGGGCCCCAATCAGCCCCAGCATTTT	CASSPQGPNQPQHF
NA	TRBD1	TRBV25-1	TRBJ2-7	TGTGCCAGCAGTGAACCCCAGGGACAGGGTGCCTACGAGCAGTACTTC	CASSEPQGQGAYEQYF
NA	TRBD2	TRBV6-6	TRBJ2-3	TGTGCCAGCAAGCTAGCGGGTCTAAGCACAGATACGCAGTATTTT	CASKLAGLSTDTQYF
once	TRBD1	TRBV5-1	TRBJ2-1	TGCGCCAGCAGCTTGGGACAGGGGGAGAGCGAGTTCTTC	CASSLGQGESEFF
few	NA	TRBV7-3	TRBJ2-5	TGTGCCAGCAGCTTAATCAGGGGTGGAGAGCAGTACTTC	CASSLIRGGEQYF
NA	TRBD2	TRBV7-3	TRBJ2-1	TGTGCCAGCAGCTTCACTAGCGGAACGTCTTACAATGAGCAGTTCTTC	CASSFTSGTSYNEQFF
NA	NA	TRBV10-3	TRBJ1-5	TGTGCCATCAGTTCCCAATCGGGTGCTAGCAATCAGCCCCAGCATTTT	CAISSQSGASNQPQHF
NA	TRBD2	TRBV7-2	TRBJ2-2	TGTGCCAGCAGCTTAGTCCTAGCGGGGAACACCGGGGAGCTGTTTTTT	CASSLVLAGNTGELFF
NA	NA	TRBV30	TRBJ1-1	TGTGCCTGGAGTGTAACACCTGAAGCTTTCTTT	CAWSVTPEAFF
NA	TRBD1	TRBV10-3	TRBJ2-1	TGTGCCATCAGTCGACAGGGGGTTCGGAGTGAGCAGTTCTTC	CAISRQGVRSEQFF
NA	TRBD1	TRBV27	TRBJ1-1	TGTGCCAGCAGTCCGGGGGACAGGGGAACTGAAGCTTTCTTT	CASSPGDRGTEAFF
NA	NA	TRBV6-6	TRBJ2-5	TGTGCCAGCAGTGACTCTAAAGAGACCCAGTACTTC	CASSDSKETQYF
NA	NA	TRBV5-1	TRBJ2-5	TGCGCCAGCAGCGCCGATCCCGCGATCCAAGAGACCCAGTACTTC	CASSADPAIQETQYF
once	NA	TRBV5-4	TRBJ2-2	TGTGCCAGCAGCTTTTTCCTTACGGGGGAATCCGGGGAGCTGTTTTTT	CASSFFLTGESGELFF
NA	NA	TRBV11-2	TRBJ1-5	TGTGCCAGCAGCTCGGGGATTTCAAATCAGCCCCAGCATTTT	CASSSGISNQPQHF
NA	NA	TRBV5-4	TRBJ2-7	TGTGCCAGCAGCTTGGCTGAGACTGGGTCCTACGAGCAGTACTTC	CASSLAETGSYEQYF
NA	TRBD2	TRBV15	TRBJ2-1	TGTGCCACCAGCAGAGTTGAGCGGGGGGGCCCTGATGAGCAGTTCTTC	CATSRVERGGPDEQFF
NA	NA	TRBV6-5	TRBJ2-1	TGTGCCAGCAGTTACACCACGACAGTATACAATGAGCAGTTCTTC	CASSYTTTVYNEQFF
NA	NA	TRBV7-3	TRBJ1-2	TGTGCCAGCAGCTTAGACAGTTATGGCTACACCTTC	CASSLDSYGYTF
NA	TRBD2	TRBV5-3	TRBJ2-2	TGTGCCAGTGGGACTAGCGGGGGGGAGGTTGACACCGGGGAGCTGTTTTTT	CASGTSGGEVDTGELFF
few	NA	TRBV7-9	TRBJ1-2	TGTGCCGCCTCTAGGGAGTCTCGGTGGCCTAACTATGGCTACACCTTC	CAASRESRWPNYGYTF
few	NA	TRBV6-4	TRBJ2-1	TGTGCCAGCAGTGTTTCGGGGGAGAGGGATGAGCAGTTCTTC	CASSVSGERDEQFF
NA	TRBD2	TRBV19	TRBJ2-3	TGTGCCAGTAGTATAGATCGGGTTAGCGGGAGAGGAACAGATACGCAGTATTTT	CASSIDRVSGRGTDTQYF
few	NA	TRBV7-2	TRBJ2-7	TGTGCCAGCAGCTTCGGCGGGGCTTTTTACGAGCAGTACTTC	CASSFGGAFYEQYF
NA	TRBD1	TRBV28	TRBJ1-1	TGTGCCAGCAGTTTACGGGACAGGGAGCTTAACACTGAAGCTTTCTTT	CASSLRDRELNTEAFF
NA	TRBD1	TRBV6-6	TRBJ1-3	TGTGCCAGCAGCCCGGGACAGGGCACAGGAAACACCATATATTTT	CASSPGQGTGNTIYF
NA	NA	TRBV5-8	TRBJ2-3	TGTGCCAGCAGCTTGGGGAGTATCACAGATACGCAGTATTTT	CASSLGSITDTQYF
NA	NA	TRBV6-6	TRBJ2-5	TGTGCCAGCAGTCAAGGACAGAACCAAGAGACCCAGTACTTC	CASSQGQNQETQYF
NA	NA	TRBV2	TRBJ2-7	TGTGCCAGCAGTGACTTAGGGGCGTCCTACGAGCAGTACTTC	CASSDLGASYEQYF
NA	NA	TRBV2	TRBJ1-4	TGTGCCAGCATGCGACAGCCTAATGAAAAACTGTTTTTT	CASMRQPNEKLFF
NA	NA	TRBV13	TRBJ2-1	TGTGCCAGCAGCTTTGGCTACCCACAGGGAAATGAGCAGTTCTTC	CASSFGYPQGNEQFF
NA	TRBD2	TRBV19	TRBJ2-7	TGTGCCAGTAGTCCTCTAGCGGGGTTAGGCTACGAGCAGTACTTC	CASSPLAGLGYEQYF
NA	NA	TRBV27	TRBJ2-1	TGTGCCAGCAGTTTGAAGGGTAGCGGCAATGAGCAGTTCTTC	CASSLKGSGNEQFF
NA	NA	TRBV15	TRBJ2-1	TGTGCCACCAGGGCGGGTACAAGAGAATACAATGAGCAGTTCTTC	CATRAGTREYNEQFF